This T cell receptor (beta chain) was recorded in a study of cytomegalovirus exposure and HLA in healthy donors. Concerning this clone: Its antigen is not known.

The method was immunoSEQ multiplex PCR; TCRdb's version includes in-frame clones alone and lacks a portion of them. The sample holds tens of thousands of clones, around 97% seen once. Study-level findings and limits: Some TCR beta chains (about 180 of them) were listed as cytomegalovirus-associated.

Trimming removed 6 bases from V and 7 bases from J, with 19 bases in between. CDR3 size: 14 residues. Germline-derived CDR1 and CDR2 are MNHNY and SVGAGI (reference sequence). Source material: PBMCs. This chain joins TRBV6-6 and TRBJ2-7; maybe TRBD2 (6 bases). This TCR was recovered from a man aged 25-45 years in good health and CMV-seropositive. CDR3 in DNA: TGTGCCAGCAGCCCCGGGACTCCGCGTGAAGAGCAGTACTTC. It yields the protein CASSPGTPREEQYF.